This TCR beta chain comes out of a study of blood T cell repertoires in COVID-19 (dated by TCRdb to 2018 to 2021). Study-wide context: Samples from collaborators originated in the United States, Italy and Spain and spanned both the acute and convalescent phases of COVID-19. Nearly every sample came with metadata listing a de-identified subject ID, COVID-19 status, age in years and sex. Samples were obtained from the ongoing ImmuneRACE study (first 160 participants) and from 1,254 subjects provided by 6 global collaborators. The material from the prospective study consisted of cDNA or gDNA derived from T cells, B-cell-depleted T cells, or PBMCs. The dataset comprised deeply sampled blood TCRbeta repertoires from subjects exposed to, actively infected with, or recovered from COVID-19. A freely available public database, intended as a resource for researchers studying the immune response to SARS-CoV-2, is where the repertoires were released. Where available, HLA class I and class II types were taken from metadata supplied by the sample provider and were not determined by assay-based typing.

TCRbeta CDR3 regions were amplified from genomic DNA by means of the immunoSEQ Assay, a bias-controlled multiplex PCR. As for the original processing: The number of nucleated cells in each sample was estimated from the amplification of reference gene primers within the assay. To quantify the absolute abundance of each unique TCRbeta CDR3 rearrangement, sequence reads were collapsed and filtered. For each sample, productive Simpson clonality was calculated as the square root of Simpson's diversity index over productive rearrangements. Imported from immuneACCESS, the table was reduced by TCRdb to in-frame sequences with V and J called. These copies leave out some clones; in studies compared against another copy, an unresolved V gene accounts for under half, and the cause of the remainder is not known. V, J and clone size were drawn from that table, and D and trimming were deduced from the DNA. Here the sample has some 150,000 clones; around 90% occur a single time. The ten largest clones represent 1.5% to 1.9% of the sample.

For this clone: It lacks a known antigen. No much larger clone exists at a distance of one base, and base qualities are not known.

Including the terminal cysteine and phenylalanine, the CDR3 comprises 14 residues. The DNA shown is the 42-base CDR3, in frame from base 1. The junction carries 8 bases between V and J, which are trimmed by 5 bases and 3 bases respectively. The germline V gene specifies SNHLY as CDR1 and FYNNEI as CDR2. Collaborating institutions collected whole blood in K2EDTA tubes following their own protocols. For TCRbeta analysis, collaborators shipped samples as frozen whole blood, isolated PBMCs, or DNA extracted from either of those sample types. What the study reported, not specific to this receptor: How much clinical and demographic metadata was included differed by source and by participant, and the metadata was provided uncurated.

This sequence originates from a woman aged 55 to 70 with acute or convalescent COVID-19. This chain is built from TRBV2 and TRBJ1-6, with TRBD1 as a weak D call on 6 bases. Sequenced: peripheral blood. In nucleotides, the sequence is TGTGCCAGCAGTACGGACAGCTATAATTCACCCCTCCACTTT. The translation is CASSTDSYNSPLHF.